The 22 T cell receptor beta chains presented below share a single source sample, sequenced in a study of blood T cell repertoires in COVID-19. Only in-frame clones appear in the TCRdb table, and some are missing; sequencing was by immunoSEQ multiplex PCR. This sample has 170,000 or so clones; 89% occur once, and the top ten carry approximately 2%. Sample: peripheral blood. These receptors were taken from a man between 18 and 35 years old who had recovered from COVID-19.

The chain has TRBV28 and TRBJ2-1; 10 nucleotides match TRBD2. The V gene's germline CDR1 is MDHEN and CDR2 SYDVKM. This CDR3 is built from 15 residues. Unmatched junction bases numbered 9, after V lost 6 bases and J lost 7 bases. This CDR3 reads CASSRQTTSGNEQFF. As DNA, the CDR3 is TGTGCCAGCAGCCGTCAAACGACTAGCGGGAATGAGCAGTTCTTC.

The chain recombines TRBV7-9 with TRBJ1-1; D possibly corresponds to TRBD1 (6 bases). Trimming took 4 bases from V and 11 from J, leaving 17 bases between them. The germline V gene encodes CDR1 SEHNR and CDR2 FQNEAQ (reference sequence). The CDR3 length is 13 residues. The CDR3 DNA is TGTGCCAGCAGCTCCGAAAGCCTACAGGGTGCTTTCTTT. Protein: CASSSESLQGAFF.

V is TRBV12-3 or TRBV12-4 and J is TRBJ2-3; possible D gene TRBD2, 6 bases. Trimming took 3 bases from V and 11 from J, leaving 9 bases between them. The CDR3 is made up of 11 amino acids. The CDR3 DNA sequence: TGTGCCAGCAGTTTGCAGGGAGGGCAGTATTTT. It codes for CASSLQGGQYF.

The chain joins TRBV13 to TRBJ2-7; 9 bases line up with TRBD1. CDR1 and CDR2 (germline): PRHDT, FYEKMQ (reference sequence). The V gene end was trimmed by 5 bases and the J gene end by 3 bases; junction bases not matched to a gene: 2. This CDR3 region has 13 residues. Here the CDR3 reads CASSPGQGYEQYF. DNA for the CDR3: TGTGCCAGCAGCCCGGGACAGGGCTACGAGCAGTACTTC.

This rearrangement joins TRBV19 to TRBJ1-1, with a possible D match to TRBD1 (5 bases). The CDR3 totals 13 residues. V lost 1 base to trimming and J lost 5 bases, with 8 bases between them. CDR1 LNHDA and CDR2 SQIVND come from the germline V gene (reference sequence). The DNA for the CDR3 is TGTGCCAGTAGTATAGCCCCAGGGACTGAAGCTTTCTTT. The encoded protein is CASSIAPGTEAFF.

Comments on this clone: A junction end diverges from the germline sequence, so it may reflect a read error. This sequence joins TRBV28 and TRBJ1-3; D uncertain. The CDR3 length is 12 residues. Germline-derived CDR1 and CDR2 are MDHEN and SYDVKM. CDR3 region: CASNSRGSTIYF. For the CDR3, the DNA is TGTGCCAGCAACTCCCGGGGAAGCACCATATATTTT.

This clone came up once. The rearrangement joins TRBV28 to TRBJ1-1; TRBD1 might be the D (5 bases). Trimming left V 6 bases short and J 5 bases short, with 10 bases between. The CDR3 is made up of 12 amino acids. Germline V gene lookup returns CDR1 MDHEN and CDR2 SYDVKM. The CDR3, as DNA: TGTGCCAGCAGGCTGGGGGGAACTGAAGCTTTCTTT. Translation gives CASRLGGTEAFF.

V is TRBV6-5 and J is TRBJ2-7; 7 bases agree with TRBD1. The trim removed 3 bases at V and 0 bases at J, leaving 5 bases unmatched. The germline CDR1 and CDR2 sequences are MNHEY and SVGAGI. The CDR3 sequence is 15 residues long. The CDR3 DNA follows: TGTGCCAGCAGTTATTCCGGGACAGACTCCTACGAGCAGTACTTC. It yields the protein CASSYSGTDSYEQYF.

The rearrangement links TRBV28 to TRBJ2-1; D is perhaps TRBD1 (5 bases). This CDR3 has 15 residues. Germline CDR1 and CDR2: MDHEN and SYDVKM. V lost 5 bases, J lost 10 bases, and 21 bases lay in between. As DNA, the CDR3 is TGTGCCAGCAGTCCCCCTTGGCAGGGTTTATGGGAGCAGTTCTTC. Its protein product is CASSPPWQGLWEQFF.

V gene TRBV6-5 combines with J gene TRBJ1-4; weak D call: TRBD1 (5 bases). CDR1 is MNHEY, CDR2 SVGAGI, per germline. CDR3 length: 13 residues. Trimming left V 4 bases short and J 11 bases short, with 14 bases between. The CDR3 region is CASSSETGLKLFF. DNA of the CDR3: TGTGCCAGCAGTTCAGAAACAGGTTTGAAACTGTTTTTT.

The rearrangement joins TRBV7-8 to TRBJ1-5; D unresolved. Germline lookup yields CDR1 SGHVS and CDR2 FQNEAQ. The V gene lost 0 bases and the J gene lost 5 bases, with 5 bases spanning the gap. This CDR3 is 13 amino acids long. The CDR3 DNA reads as TGTGCCAGCAGCTTAGCGGCCGATCAGCCCCAGCATTTT. Translation gives CASSLAADQPQHF.

The chain recombines TRBV11-2 with TRBJ2-3, with 8 bases that match TRBD2. The junction had 8 bases not matched to a gene; V was cut back by 4 bases and J by 5 bases. CDR1 is SGHAT and CDR2 is FQNNGV in the germline V gene. The CDR3 contains 15 residues. The CDR3 DNA is TGTGCCAGCAGCTCCCCCCCGGGAGGGAGAGATACGCAGTATTTT. It encodes CASSSPPGGRDTQYF.

This chain uses TRBV7-9 with TRBJ2-2; D is possibly TRBD1 (6 bases). V dropped 6 bases and J dropped 3 bases, with 17 bases sitting between them. The CDR3 loop spans 16 amino acids. Looked up from germline, CDR1 is SEHNR and CDR2 is FQNEAQ (reference sequence). This CDR3 is CASRRSGTYHTGELFF. Here the CDR3 DNA reads TGTGCCAGCAGGCGATCCGGGACATATCACACCGGGGAGCTGTTTTTT.

V is TRBV6-5 and J is TRBJ2-5; 9 bases fit TRBD1. J lost 0 bases, V lost 2 bases, and 4 bases had no gene match. The length of the CDR3 is 16 residues. Germline V gives CDR1 MNHEY, CDR2 SVGAGI. The CDR3 protein is CASSYRDREYQETQYF. CDR3 coding DNA: TGTGCCAGCAGTTACCGGGACAGGGAGTACCAAGAGACCCAGTACTTC.

This clone was counted once. The chain has TRBV5-1 and TRBJ1-3; D remains unclear. This CDR3 contains 17 residues. Germline V gives CDR1 SGHRS, CDR2 YFSETQ. V shed 5 bases and J shed 6 bases, with 24 bases lying between them. The CDR3 spells CASSRNSPRLFENTIYF. Here the CDR3 DNA reads TGCGCCAGCAGTAGAAACTCGCCGCGGCTCTTCGAAAACACCATATATTTT.

The chain joins TRBV15 to TRBJ2-7; 8 nucleotides agree with TRBD2. This CDR3 contains 12 residues. The V and J ends lost 5 bases and 5 bases, in that order; junction bases with no gene match: 2. Germline assignment: CDR1 LNHNV and CDR2 YYDKDF (reference sequence). The CDR3 loop reads CATSRGGDEQYF. As DNA, the CDR3 is TGTGCCACCAGCCGGGGGGGGGACGAGCAGTACTTC.

CDR3 sequence (DNA): TGTGCTAGCTGGGGGACAGCCTACAATGAGCAGTTCTTC. Translation gives CASWGTAYNEQFF. The chain recombines TRBV28 with TRBJ2-1; 7 nucleotides match TRBD1. Germline assignment: CDR1 MDHEN and CDR2 SYDVKM. The CDR3 covers 13 residues.

The chain joins TRBV2 to TRBJ2-7, with TRBD2 identical over 10 bases. The trim removed 6 bases at V and 9 bases at J, leaving 5 bases unmatched. CDR1 and CDR2 from the germline V gene are SNHLY and FYNNEI. The CDR3 has 12 residues. The CDR3 region has the DNA TGTGCCAGCAGACGACTAGCGGGTGGGCAGTACTTC. This translates into CASRRLAGGQYF.

Concerning this clone: At one boundary the junction diverges from the germline segment, which might be a read error. The chain recombines TRBV19 with TRBJ2-1, with TRBD2 as a possible D gene (6 bases). The CDR3 spans 14 residues. Germline CDR1 is LNHDA and CDR2 is SQIVND (reference sequence). The CDR3 sequence is CASSPRDSHNEQFF. CDR3 DNA sequence: TGTGCCAGTAGCCCGCGGGACTCCCACAATGAGCAGTTCTTC.

The chain is built from TRBV6-6 and TRBJ2-3, with 10 bases lining up with TRBD1. With 5 bases clipped from V and 3 bases from J, the junction kept 5 bases outside the gene matches. CDR3 length: 15 residues. CDR1 MNHNY and CDR2 SVGAGI come from the germline V gene (reference sequence). The CDR3 protein is CASSPRDRGTDTQYF. The DNA for the CDR3 is TGTGCCAGCAGTCCCCGGGACAGGGGAACAGATACGCAGTATTTT.

The chain carries TRBV6-5 and TRBJ2-5; D is possibly TRBD1 (5 bases). V lost 3 bases, J lost 2 bases, and 7 bases lay in between. The CDR3 loop spans 13 amino acids. The V gene's germline CDR1 is MNHEY and CDR2 SVGAGI. The CDR3, as DNA: TGTGCCAGCAGTTATAACAGGCAAGAGACCCAGTACTTC. It codes for CASSYNRQETQYF.

V and J are TRBV27 and TRBJ1-4; the match to TRBD1 covers 7 bases. CDR1 and CDR2 from the germline V gene are MNHEY and SMNVEV (reference sequence). This CDR3 has 15 amino acids. Trimming took 4 bases from V and 5 from J; bases not matched to a gene: 7. The CDR3 bases are TGTGCCAGCAGTTCGGCTGACAGGGCCAATGAAAAACTGTTTTTT. It is translated as CASSSADRANEKLFF.